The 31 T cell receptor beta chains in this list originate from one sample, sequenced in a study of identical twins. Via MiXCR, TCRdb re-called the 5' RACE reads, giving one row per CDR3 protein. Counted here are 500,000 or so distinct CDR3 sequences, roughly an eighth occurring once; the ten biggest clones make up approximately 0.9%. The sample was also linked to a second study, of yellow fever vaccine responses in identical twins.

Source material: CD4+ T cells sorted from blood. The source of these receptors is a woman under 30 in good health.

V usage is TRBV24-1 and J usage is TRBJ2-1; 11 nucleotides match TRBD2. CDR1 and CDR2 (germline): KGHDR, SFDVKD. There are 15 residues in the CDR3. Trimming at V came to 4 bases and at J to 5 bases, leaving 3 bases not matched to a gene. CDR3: CATSERLAGNNEQFF. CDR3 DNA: TGTGCCACCAGTGAGCGACTAGCGGGGAACAATGAGCAGTTCTTC.

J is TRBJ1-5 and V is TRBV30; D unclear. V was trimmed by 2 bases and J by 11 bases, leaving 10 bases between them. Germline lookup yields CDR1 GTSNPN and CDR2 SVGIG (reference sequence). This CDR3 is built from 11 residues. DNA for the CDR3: TGTGCCTGGAGTTTGGGGTTGTCCCAGCATTTT. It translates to CAWSLGLSQHF.

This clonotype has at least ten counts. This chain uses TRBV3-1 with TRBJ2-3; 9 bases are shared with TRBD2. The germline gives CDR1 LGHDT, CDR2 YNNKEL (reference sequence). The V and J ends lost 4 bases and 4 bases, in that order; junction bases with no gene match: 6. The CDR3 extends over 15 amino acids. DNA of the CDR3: TGTGCCAGCAGCCCGCGGGAGGGCCAGGCAGATACGCAGTATTTT. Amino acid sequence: CASSPREGQADTQYF.

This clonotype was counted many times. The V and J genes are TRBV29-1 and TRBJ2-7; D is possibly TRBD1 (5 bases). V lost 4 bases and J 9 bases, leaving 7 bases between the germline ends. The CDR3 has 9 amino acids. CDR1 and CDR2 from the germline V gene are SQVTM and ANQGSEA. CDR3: CSVAQGQYF. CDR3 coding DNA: TGCAGCGTTGCCCAGGGGCAGTACTTC.

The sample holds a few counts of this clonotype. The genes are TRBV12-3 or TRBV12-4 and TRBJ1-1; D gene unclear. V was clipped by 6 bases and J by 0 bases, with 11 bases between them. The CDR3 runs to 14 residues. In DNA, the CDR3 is TGTGCCAGCAGGGCCAGGAATATGAACACTGAAGCTTTCTTT. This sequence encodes CASRARNMNTEAFF.

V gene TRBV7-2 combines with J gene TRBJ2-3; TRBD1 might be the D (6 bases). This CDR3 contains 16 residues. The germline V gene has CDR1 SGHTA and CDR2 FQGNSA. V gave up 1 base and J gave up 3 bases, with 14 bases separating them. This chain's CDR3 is CASSLVGGARTDTQYF. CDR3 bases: TGTGCCAGCAGCTTAGTTGGGGGCGCAAGGACAGATACGCAGTATTTT.

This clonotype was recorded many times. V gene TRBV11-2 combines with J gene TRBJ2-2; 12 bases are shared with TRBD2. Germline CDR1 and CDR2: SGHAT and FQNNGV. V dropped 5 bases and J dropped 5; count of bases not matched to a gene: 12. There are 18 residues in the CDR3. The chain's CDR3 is CASSLRSSGGGRTGELFF. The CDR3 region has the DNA TGTGCCAGCAGCCTGAGATCTAGCGGGGGGGGCAGGACCGGGGAGCTGTTTTTT.

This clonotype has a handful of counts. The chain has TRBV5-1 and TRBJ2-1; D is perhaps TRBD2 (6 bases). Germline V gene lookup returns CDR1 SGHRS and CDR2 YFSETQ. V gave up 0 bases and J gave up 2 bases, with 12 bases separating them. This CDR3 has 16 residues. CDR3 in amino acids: CASSLGHSGAYNEQFF. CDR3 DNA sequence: TGCGCCAGCAGCTTGGGGCATAGCGGAGCCTACAATGAGCAGTTCTTC.

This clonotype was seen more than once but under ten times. The DNA for the CDR3 is TGCAGCGTAGTCCCCGGGACCCCCACCTCACAAGAGACCCAGTACTTC. Translated: CSVVPGTPTSQETQYF. The rearrangement joins TRBV29-1 to TRBJ2-5; the D call may be TRBD1 or TRBD2 (5 bases each). Germline lookup yields CDR1 SQVTM and CDR2 ANQGSEA. With 6 bases removed from V and 2 bases from J, the gap between germline ends came to 22 bases. The CDR3 consists of 16 residues.

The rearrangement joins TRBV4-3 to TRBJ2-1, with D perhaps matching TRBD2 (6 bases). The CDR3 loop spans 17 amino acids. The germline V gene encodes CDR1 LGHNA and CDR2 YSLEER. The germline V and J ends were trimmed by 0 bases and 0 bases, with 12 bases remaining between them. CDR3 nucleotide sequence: TGCGCCAGCAGCCAAGACCCCCTAGCGAGCTCCTACAATGAGCAGTTCTTC. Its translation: CASSQDPLASSYNEQFF.

CDR3 loop: CASTRIRGSNTEAFF. The CDR3 nucleotides are TGTGCCAGCACCCGTATCCGGGGTTCGAACACTGAAGCTTTCTTT. The chain has TRBV6-1 and TRBJ1-1; D remains ambiguous. The V end was cut by 7 bases, the J end by 1 base, with 16 bases between. Germline V gene data show CDR1 as MNHNS and CDR2 as SASEGT. CDR3 length: 15 amino acids.

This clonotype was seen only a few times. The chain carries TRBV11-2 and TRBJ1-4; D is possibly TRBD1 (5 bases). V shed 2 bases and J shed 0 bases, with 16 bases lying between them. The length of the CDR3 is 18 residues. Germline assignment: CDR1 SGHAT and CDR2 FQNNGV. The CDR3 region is CASSLRVKGGATNEKLFF. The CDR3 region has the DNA TGTGCCAGCAGCTTACGAGTAAAGGGAGGGGCAACTAATGAAAAACTGTTTTTT.

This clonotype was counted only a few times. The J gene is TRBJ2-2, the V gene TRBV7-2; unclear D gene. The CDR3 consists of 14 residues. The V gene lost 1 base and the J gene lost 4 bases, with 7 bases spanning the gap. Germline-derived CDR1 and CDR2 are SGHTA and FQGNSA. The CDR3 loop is CASSLVQATGELFF. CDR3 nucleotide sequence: TGTGCCAGCAGCTTAGTCCAGGCCACCGGGGAGCTGTTTTTT.

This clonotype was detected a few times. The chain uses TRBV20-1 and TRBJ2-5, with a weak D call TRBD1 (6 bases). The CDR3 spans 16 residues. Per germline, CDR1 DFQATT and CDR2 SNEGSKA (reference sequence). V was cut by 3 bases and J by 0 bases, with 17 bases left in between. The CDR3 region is CSASAGGGSYQETQYF. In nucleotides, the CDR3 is TGCAGTGCTAGCGCTGGGGGCGGGTCGTACCAAGAGACCCAGTACTTC.

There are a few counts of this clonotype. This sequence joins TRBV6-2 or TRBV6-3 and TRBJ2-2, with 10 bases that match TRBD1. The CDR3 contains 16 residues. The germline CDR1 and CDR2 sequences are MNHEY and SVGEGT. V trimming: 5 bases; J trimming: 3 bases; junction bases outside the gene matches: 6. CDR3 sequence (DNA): TGTGCCAGCAGTGCGATTGGGACAGGGGACACCGGGGAGCTGTTTTTT. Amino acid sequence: CASSAIGTGDTGELFF.

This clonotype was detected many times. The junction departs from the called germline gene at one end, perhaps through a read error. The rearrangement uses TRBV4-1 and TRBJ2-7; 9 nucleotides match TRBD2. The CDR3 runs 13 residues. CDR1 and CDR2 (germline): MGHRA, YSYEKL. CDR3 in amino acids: CASRQAGGGEQYF. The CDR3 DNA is TGCGCCAGCAGACAAGCGGGAGGAGGCGAGCAGTACTTC.

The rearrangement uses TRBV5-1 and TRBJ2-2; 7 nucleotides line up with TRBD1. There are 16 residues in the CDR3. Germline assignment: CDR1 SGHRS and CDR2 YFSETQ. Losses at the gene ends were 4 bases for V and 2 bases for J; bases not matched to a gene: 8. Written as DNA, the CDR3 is TGCGCCAGCAGCGGGGGACAGATAGTAAACACCGGGGAGCTGTTTTTT. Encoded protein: CASSGGQIVNTGELFF. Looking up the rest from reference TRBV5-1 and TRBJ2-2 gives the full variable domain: KAGVTQTPRYLIKTRGQQVTLSCSPISGHRSVSWYQQTPGQGLQFLFEYFSETQRNKGNFPGRFSGRQFSNSRSEMNVSTLELGDSALYLCASSGGQIVNTGELFFGEGSRLTVL.

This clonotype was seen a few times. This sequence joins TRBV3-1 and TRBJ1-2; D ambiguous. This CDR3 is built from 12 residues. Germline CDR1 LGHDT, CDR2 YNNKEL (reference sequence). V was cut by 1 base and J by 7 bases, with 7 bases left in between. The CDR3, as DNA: TGTGCCAGCAGCCAAGGAGGGCTTGGCTACACCTTC. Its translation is CASSQGGLGYTF.

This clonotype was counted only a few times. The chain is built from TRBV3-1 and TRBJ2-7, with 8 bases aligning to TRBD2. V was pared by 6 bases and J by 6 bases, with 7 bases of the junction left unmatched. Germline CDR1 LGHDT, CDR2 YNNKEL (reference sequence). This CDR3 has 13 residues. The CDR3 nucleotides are TGTGCCAGCAGAAAAGCGGGAGAACCCGAGCAGTACTTC. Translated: CASRKAGEPEQYF.

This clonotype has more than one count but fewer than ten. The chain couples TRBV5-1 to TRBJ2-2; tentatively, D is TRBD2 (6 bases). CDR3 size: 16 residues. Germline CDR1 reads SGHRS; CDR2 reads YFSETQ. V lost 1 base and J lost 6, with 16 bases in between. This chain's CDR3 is CASSLQSGVGAGELFF. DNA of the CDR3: TGCGCCAGCAGCTTGCAGTCGGGAGTGGGTGCCGGGGAGCTGTTTTTT.

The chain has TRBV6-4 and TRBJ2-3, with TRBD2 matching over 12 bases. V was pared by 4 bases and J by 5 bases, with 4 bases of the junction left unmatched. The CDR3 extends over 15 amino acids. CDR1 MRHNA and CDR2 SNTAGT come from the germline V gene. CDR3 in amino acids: CASSAQGLAGDTQYF. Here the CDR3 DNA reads TGTGCCAGCAGTGCTCAGGGACTAGCGGGAGATACGCAGTATTTT.

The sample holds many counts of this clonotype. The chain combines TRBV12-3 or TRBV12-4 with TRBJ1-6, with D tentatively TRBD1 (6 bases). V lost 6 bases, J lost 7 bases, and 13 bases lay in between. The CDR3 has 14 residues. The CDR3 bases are TGTGCCAGCAGACCCCCAGGGGTGAATTCACCCCTCCACTTT. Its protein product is CASRPPGVNSPLHF.

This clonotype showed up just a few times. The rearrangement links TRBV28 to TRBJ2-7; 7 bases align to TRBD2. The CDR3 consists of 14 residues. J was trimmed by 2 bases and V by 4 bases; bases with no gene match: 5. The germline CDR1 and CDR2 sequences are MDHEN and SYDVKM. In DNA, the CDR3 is TGTGCCAGCAGTTCCTGGGGGGGGACCTACGAGCAGTACTTC. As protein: CASSSWGGTYEQYF.

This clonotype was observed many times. CDR3 amino acids: CASSRTSGIQDTQYF. CDR3 coding DNA: TGTGCCAGCAGCCGGACTAGCGGGATCCAAGATACGCAGTATTTT. The chain joins TRBV7-9 to TRBJ2-3, with 12 bases lining up with TRBD2. The CDR3 runs to 15 residues. The V and J ends lost 5 bases and 5 bases, in that order; junction bases with no gene match: 5. Germline CDR1 is SEHNR and CDR2 is FQNEAQ (reference sequence).

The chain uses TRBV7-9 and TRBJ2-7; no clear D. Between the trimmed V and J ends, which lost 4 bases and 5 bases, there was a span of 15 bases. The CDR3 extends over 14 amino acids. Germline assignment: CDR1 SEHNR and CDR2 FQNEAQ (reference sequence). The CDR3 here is CASSSQARVHEQYF. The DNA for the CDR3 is TGTGCCAGCAGCTCGCAGGCTAGGGTCCACGAGCAGTACTTC.

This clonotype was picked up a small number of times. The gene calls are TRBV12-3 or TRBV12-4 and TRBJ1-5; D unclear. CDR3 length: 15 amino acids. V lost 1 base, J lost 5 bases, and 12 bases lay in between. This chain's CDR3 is CASSLDPGPDQPQHF. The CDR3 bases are TGTGCCAGCAGTTTAGATCCGGGTCCCGATCAGCCCCAGCATTTT.

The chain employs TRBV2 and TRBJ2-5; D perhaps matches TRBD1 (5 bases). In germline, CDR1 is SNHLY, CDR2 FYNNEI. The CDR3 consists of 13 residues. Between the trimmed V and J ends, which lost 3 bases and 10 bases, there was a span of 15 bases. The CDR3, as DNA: TGTGCCAGCAGTGACCAGGGCGAGAGTCGCCAGTACTTC. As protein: CASSDQGESRQYF.

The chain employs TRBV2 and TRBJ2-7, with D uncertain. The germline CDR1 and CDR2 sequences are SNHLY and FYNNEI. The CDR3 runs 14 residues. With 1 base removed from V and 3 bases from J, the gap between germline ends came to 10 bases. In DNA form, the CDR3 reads TGTGCCAGCAGTGAAGTTAGCTGGGGCTACGAGCAGTACTTC. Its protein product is CASSEVSWGYEQYF.

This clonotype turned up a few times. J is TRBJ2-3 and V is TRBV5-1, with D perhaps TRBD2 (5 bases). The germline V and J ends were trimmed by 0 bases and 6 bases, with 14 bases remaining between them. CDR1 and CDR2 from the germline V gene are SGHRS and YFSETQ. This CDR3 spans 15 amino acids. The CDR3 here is CASSLEAGGADTQYF. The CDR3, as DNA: TGCGCCAGCAGCTTGGAGGCGGGTGGCGCGGATACGCAGTATTTT.

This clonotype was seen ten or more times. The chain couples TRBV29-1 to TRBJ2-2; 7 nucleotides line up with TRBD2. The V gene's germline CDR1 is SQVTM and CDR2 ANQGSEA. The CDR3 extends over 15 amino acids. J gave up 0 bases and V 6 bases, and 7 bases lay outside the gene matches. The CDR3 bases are TGCAGCGTAGTCACTAGCGCCCCGAACACCGGGGAGCTGTTTTTT. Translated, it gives CSVVTSAPNTGELFF.

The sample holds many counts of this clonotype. This CDR3 reads CASSLRGVGLSYEQYF. CDR3 DNA sequence: TGTGCCAGCAGTTTAAGGGGGGTCGGCCTCTCCTACGAGCAGTACTTC. V is TRBV12-3 or TRBV12-4 and J is TRBJ2-7; D is perhaps TRBD1 or TRBD2 (6 bases each). The V gene lost 2 bases and the J gene lost 0 bases, with 14 bases spanning the gap. CDR3 size: 16 residues.